Each of the 22 T cell receptor beta chains below was sequenced from the same sample in a study of cytomegalovirus exposure and HLA in healthy donors. This table comes from immunoSEQ multiplex PCR, and its TCRdb copy is limited to in-frame clones, with some not included. The repertoire has about 400,000 clones, 70% to 90% of them found once; the top ten carry 0.83%. Source material: PBMCs. The receptors were gathered from a woman aged 18-29 years in good health and CMV-seronegative.

The chain combines TRBV5-4 with TRBJ2-3, with D maybe TRBD1 (5 bases). V lost 4 bases, J lost 7 bases, and 19 bases lay in between. Germline CDR1 is SGHNT and CDR2 is YYREEE (reference sequence). The CDR3 has 15 amino acids. The DNA for the CDR3 is TGTGCCAGCAGCGTTTACCTGCAGGGTCGGAATACGCAGTATTTT. This codes for CASSVYLQGRNTQYF.

V usage is TRBV28 and J usage is TRBJ1-5; D unclear. The germline gives CDR1 MDHEN, CDR2 SYDVKM. There are 13 residues in the CDR3. The V end lost 10 bases, the J end lost 1 base, and 11 bases lay between the germline ends. As DNA, the CDR3 is TGTGCCACTACGGGAGGGAGCAATCAGCCCCAGCATTTT. Protein product: CATTGGSNQPQHF.

The V call is TRBV18, the J call TRBJ2-1; 13 bases fit TRBD2. Looked up from germline, CDR1 is KGHSH and CDR2 is LQKENI. The CDR3 is 18 residues long. V was pared by 5 bases and J by 0 bases, with 7 bases of the junction left unmatched. The CDR3 DNA reads as TGTGCCAGCTCATGGACTAGCGGGGGCGTAGGCTCCTACAATGAGCAGTTCTTC. This sequence encodes CASSWTSGGVGSYNEQFF.

The V and J genes are TRBV6-6 and TRBJ2-7, with unresolved D. The CDR3 length is 11 residues. CDR1 and CDR2 (germline): MNHNY, SVGAGI (reference sequence). Trimming left V 7 bases short and J 6 bases short, with 10 bases between. CDR3 DNA sequence: TGTGCCAGCACCCTAGGTTCCGAGCAGTACTTC. Protein: CASTLGSEQYF.

V and J are TRBV4-1 and TRBJ2-5; TRBD2 matches at 10 bases. CDR1 is MGHRA, CDR2 YSYEKL, per germline. With V trimmed by 0 bases and J by 5 bases, 3 bases remained unmatched. The CDR3 covers 15 residues. The CDR3 nucleotides read TGCGCCAGCAGCCAAGAAACTAGCGGGGTGGAGACCCAGTACTTC. Residues: CASSQETSGVETQYF.

The V call is TRBV5-4, the J call TRBJ2-1; D might be TRBD2 (5 bases). Deletions cut 4 bases from V and 9 bases from J, with 17 bases between. The length of the CDR3 is 14 residues. Germline CDR1 and CDR2: SGHNT and YYREEE (reference sequence). CDR3 sequence: CASSPPDSLGEQFF. The CDR3 region has the DNA TGTGCCAGCAGCCCACCGGACTCCCTAGGTGAGCAGTTCTTC.

The chain is built from TRBV27 and TRBJ2-1; 7 nucleotides align to TRBD2. The junction had 7 bases not matched to a gene; V was cut back by 7 bases and J by 4 bases. CDR1 and CDR2 from the germline V gene are MNHEY and SMNVEV (reference sequence). The CDR3 is 14 amino acids. The CDR3 coding sequence is TGTGCCAGCATGGTGGGAGGGCCTTACAATGAGCAGTTCTTC. This sequence encodes CASMVGGPYNEQFF.

The V and J genes are TRBV28 and TRBJ1-5; 7 bases are shared with TRBD1. The V gene's germline CDR1 is MDHEN and CDR2 SYDVKM. The CDR3 is 16 residues long. The J segment lost 2 bases and the V segment lost 4 bases, leaving 8 bases of the junction unmatched. Here the CDR3 reads CASSSTDRVGNQPQHF. The CDR3 bases are TGTGCCAGCAGTTCTACTGACAGGGTTGGCAATCAGCCCCAGCATTTT.

J is TRBJ2-3 and V is TRBV11-2, with 7 bases that match TRBD2. The CDR3 covers 13 residues. Per germline, CDR1 SGHAT and CDR2 FQNNGV. Trimming at V came to 5 bases and at J to 6 bases, leaving 5 bases not matched to a gene. The CDR3 coding sequence is TGTGCCAGCAGCCCAGGACTAGGGGATACGCAGTATTTT. Residues: CASSPGLGDTQYF.

This rearrangement joins TRBV19 to TRBJ2-1; TRBD1 agrees at 9 bases. The CDR3 length is 15 residues. Trimming removed 3 bases from V and 6 bases from J; junction bases left unmatched: 6. CDR1 is LNHDA and CDR2 is SQIVND in the germline V gene (reference sequence). DNA for the CDR3: TGTGCCAGTAGTATGGGGACAGGGATCGCCAATGAGCAGTTCTTC. It is translated as CASSMGTGIANEQFF. Combining the CDR3 with reference TRBV19 and TRBJ2-1 gives the whole variable domain DGGITQSPKYLFRKEGQNVTLSCEQNLNHDAMYWYRQDPGQGLRLIYYSQIVNDFQKGDIAEGYSVSREKKESFPLTVTSAQKNPTAFYLCASSMGTGIANEQFFGPGTRLTVL.

The chain links TRBV6-1 to TRBJ1-5, with a weak D call TRBD1 (6 bases). The CDR3 extends over 15 amino acids. The V gene's germline CDR1 is MNHNS and CDR2 SASEGT. Deletions cut 4 bases from V and 2 bases from J, with 12 bases between. The CDR3: CASSALGTRNQPQHF. CDR3 coding DNA: TGTGCCAGCAGTGCTCTTGGGACACGCAATCAGCCCCAGCATTTT.

The rearrangement joins TRBV5-1 to TRBJ2-2; a possible D gene is TRBD1 (6 bases). Between the trimmed V and J ends, which lost 0 bases and 4 bases, there was a span of 10 bases. Germline V gene data show CDR1 as SGHRS and CDR2 as YFSETQ. The CDR3 has 15 residues. The CDR3 protein is CASSLEDSSTGELFF. The DNA of the CDR3 is TGCGCCAGCAGCTTGGAGGACAGCAGCACCGGGGAGCTGTTTTTT.

V gene TRBV27 combines with J gene TRBJ1-2; a possible D gene is TRBD1 (6 bases). CDR1 is MNHEY, CDR2 SMNVEV, per germline (reference sequence). Trimming cost V 1 base and J 3 bases, with 12 bases left between them. This CDR3 is 15 amino acids long. Here the CDR3 DNA reads TGTGCCAGCAGTTTATTGGCAGGGGTGGACTATGGCTACACCTTC. As protein: CASSLLAGVDYGYTF.

The V and J genes are TRBV7-7 and TRBJ2-7, with 12 nucleotides matching TRBD2. CDR1 and CDR2 (germline): SSHAT, FNYEAQ (reference sequence). After removal of 5 bases from V and 6 bases from J, the junction contained 11 bases not matched to a gene. The CDR3 runs 16 residues. The CDR3 region has the DNA TGTGCCAGCAGCCCCGATCTACTAGCGGGAGGCCGCGAGCAGTACTTC. This encodes CASSPDLLAGGREQYF.

The chain has TRBV28 and TRBJ2-3, with D possibly TRBD2 on 7 matching bases. V lost 6 bases and J 1 base, leaving 17 bases between the germline ends. CDR1 and CDR2 (germline): MDHEN, SYDVKM. The CDR3 runs to 16 residues. The CDR3: CASRGGDTGRTDTQYF. CDR3 DNA: TGTGCCAGCAGGGGGGGGGACACAGGGCGCACAGATACGCAGTATTTT.

This rearrangement joins TRBV27 to TRBJ1-1; 8 bases are a match to TRBD1. Germline-derived CDR1 and CDR2 are MNHEY and SMNVEV (reference sequence). Trimming at V came to 6 bases and at J to 5 bases, leaving 5 bases not matched to a gene. CDR3 length: 13 residues. The chain's CDR3 is CASRTWTGTEAFF. In DNA, the CDR3 is TGTGCCAGCAGAACTTGGACAGGGACTGAAGCTTTCTTT.

This chain connects TRBV2 to TRBJ1-1, with TRBD1 matching 9 bases. The CDR3 extends over 14 amino acids. V dropped 5 bases and J dropped 2; count of bases not matched to a gene: 3. Germline CDR1 reads SNHLY; CDR2 reads FYNNEI. The CDR3 reads CASSFTGGNTEAFF. The CDR3 nucleotides are TGTGCCAGCAGTTTCACAGGGGGCAACACTGAAGCTTTCTTT.

V and J are TRBV9 and TRBJ2-2; 11 bases map to TRBD2. This CDR3 spans 18 amino acids. J was trimmed by 5 bases and V by 2 bases; bases with no gene match: 11. CDR1 is SGDLS and CDR2 is YYNGEE in the germline V gene. The CDR3 loop reads CASSVTLSGRAGTGELFF. Here the CDR3 DNA reads TGTGCCAGCAGCGTGACCCTTAGCGGGAGGGCGGGGACCGGGGAGCTGTTTTTT.

The V and J genes are TRBV5-5 and TRBJ2-7, with 10 bases fitting TRBD1. This CDR3 is built from 16 residues. After removal of 4 bases from V and 4 bases from J, the junction contained 11 bases not matched to a gene. Germline V gives CDR1 SGHKS, CDR2 YYEKEE (reference sequence). CDR3 in amino acids: CASSPPRGQGRYEQYF. CDR3 coding DNA: TGTGCCAGCAGCCCGCCAAGGGGACAGGGGAGATACGAGCAGTACTTC.

This clone was recorded once. This sequence joins TRBV7-9 and TRBJ1-2; unclear D gene. The V gene lost 3 bases and the J gene lost 6 bases, with 11 bases spanning the gap. The CDR3 loop spans 13 amino acids. CDR1 and CDR2 from the germline V gene are SEHNR and FQNEAQ (reference sequence). The CDR3: CASSFALRDGYTF. CDR3 coding DNA: TGTGCCAGCAGCTTTGCGCTCCGGGATGGCTACACCTTC.

The J gene is TRBJ2-2, the V gene TRBV7-9; D gene ambiguous. This CDR3 has 14 amino acids. With 0 bases removed from V and 4 bases from J, the gap between germline ends came to 6 bases. CDR1 and CDR2 from the germline V gene are SEHNR and FQNEAQ (reference sequence). For the CDR3, the DNA is TGTGCCAGCAGCTTAGCGCCGGGCACCGGGGAGCTGTTTTTT. Residues: CASSLAPGTGELFF.

V is TRBV4-1 and J is TRBJ2-1; TRBD2 matches at 9 bases. Germline V CDR1 and CDR2: MGHRA, YSYEKL. CDR3 length: 17 residues. With 2 bases clipped from V and 7 bases from J, the junction kept 12 bases outside the gene matches. CDR3 in DNA: TGCGCCAGCAGCCAAACTCTGCGGGGGGGCATCGCGAATGAGCAGTTCTTC. Encoded protein: CASSQTLRGGIANEQFF.